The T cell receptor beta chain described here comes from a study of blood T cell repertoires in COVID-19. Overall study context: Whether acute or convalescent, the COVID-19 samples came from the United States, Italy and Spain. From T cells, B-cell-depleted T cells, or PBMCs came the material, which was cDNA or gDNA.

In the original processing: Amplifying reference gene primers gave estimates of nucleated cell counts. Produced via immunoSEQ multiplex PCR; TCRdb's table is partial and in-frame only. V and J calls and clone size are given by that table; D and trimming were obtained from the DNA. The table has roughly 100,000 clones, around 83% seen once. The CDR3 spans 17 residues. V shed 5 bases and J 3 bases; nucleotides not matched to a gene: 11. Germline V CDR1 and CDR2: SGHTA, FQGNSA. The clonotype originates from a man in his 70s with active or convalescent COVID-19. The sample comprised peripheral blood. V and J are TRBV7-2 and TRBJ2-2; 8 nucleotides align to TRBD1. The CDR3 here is CASSPPRGQGYTGELFF. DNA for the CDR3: TGTGCCAGCAGCCCCCCCCGTGGACAGGGATACACCGGGGAGCTGTTTTTT.